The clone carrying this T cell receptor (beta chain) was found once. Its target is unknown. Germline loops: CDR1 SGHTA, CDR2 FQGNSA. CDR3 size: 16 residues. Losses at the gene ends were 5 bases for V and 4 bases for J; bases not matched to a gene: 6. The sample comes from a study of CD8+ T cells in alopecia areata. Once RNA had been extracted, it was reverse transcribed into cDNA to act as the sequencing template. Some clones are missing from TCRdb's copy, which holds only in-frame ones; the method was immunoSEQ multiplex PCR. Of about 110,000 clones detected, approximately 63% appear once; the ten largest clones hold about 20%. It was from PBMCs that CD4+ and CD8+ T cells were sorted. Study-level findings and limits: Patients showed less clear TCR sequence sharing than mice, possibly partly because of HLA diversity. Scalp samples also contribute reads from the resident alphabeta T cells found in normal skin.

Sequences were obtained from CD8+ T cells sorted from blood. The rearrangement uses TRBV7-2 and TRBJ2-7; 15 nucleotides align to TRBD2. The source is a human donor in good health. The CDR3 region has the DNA TGTGCCAGCAGCCAGTCCGGGACTAGCGGGGGGTACGAGCAGTACTTC. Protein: CASSQSGTSGGYEQYF.